The 9 T cell receptor beta chains below come from one sample, sequenced in a study of radiotherapy plus CTLA-4 blockade in lung cancer (dated 2018 in TCRdb). The library was made by the immunoSEQ multiplex PCR assay. The immuneACCESS repertoire file appears here via TCRdb, limited to in-frame rearrangements. These files lack a portion of the clones; in checked studies, under half of the deficit traces to unresolved V genes, and the cause of the others is not known. This sample has about 60,000 clones in its table, and 77% of those were observed once. The leading ten clones occupy less than 4% of the sample. The source material was peripheral blood, sampled from a patient treated with radiotherapy plus ipilimumab. All receptors come from a human donor with non-small cell lung cancer who had a partial response to radiotherapy plus ipilimumab.

V and J are TRBV9 and TRBJ2-3, with a weak D call TRBD2 (7 bases). The CDR3 loop spans 15 amino acids. V was clipped by 2 bases and J by 7 bases, with 17 bases between them. The germline CDR1 and CDR2 sequences are SGDLS and YYNGEE. In nucleotides, the CDR3 is TGTGCCAGCAGCGTTGGGGGGGGGCCACAATATACGCAGTATTTT. Translating gives CASSVGGGPQYTQYF.

Only a few counts were recorded for this clone. This chain links TRBV6-1 with TRBJ2-5, with 11 bases lining up with TRBD2. CDR3 length equals 15 residues. With V trimmed by 5 bases and J by 5 bases, 7 bases remained unmatched. Germline CDR1 and CDR2: MNHNS and SASEGT. CDR3 bases: TGTGCCAGCAGTATAGCGGGGGGGCCGTCGGAGACCCAGTACTTC. Its translation is CASSIAGGPSETQYF.

This clone was detected a few times. The rearrangement links TRBV5-1 to TRBJ2-7; D may be TRBD1 (5 bases). The CDR3 contains 15 residues. V was shortened by 0 bases and J by 2 bases, with 12 bases between the two germline ends. In germline, CDR1 is SGHRS, CDR2 YFSETQ. CDR3: CASSLGRDMPYEQYF. Written as DNA, the CDR3 is TGCGCCAGCAGCTTGGGCAGGGATATGCCCTACGAGCAGTACTTC.

This rearrangement joins TRBV7-2 to TRBJ1-3, with D unclear. The CDR3 is 15 amino acids. V was cut by 8 bases and J by 4 bases, with 18 bases left in between. Germline lookup yields CDR1 SGHTA and CDR2 FQGNSA. Written as DNA, the CDR3 is TGTGCCAGCTTCCGGGGAGGAGGTCGGGGAAACACCATATATTTT. Translated, it gives CASFRGGGRGNTIYF.

This clone was found once. This chain joins TRBV5-1 and TRBJ2-3; no clear D gene. Trimming removed 4 bases at V and 3 bases at J, with 12 bases between. The CDR3 contains 14 residues. Germline V gene lookup returns CDR1 SGHRS and CDR2 YFSETQ. The CDR3 DNA sequence: TGCGCCAGCAGCCTCGGCGGCCCTACAGATACGCAGTATTTT. Residues: CASSLGGPTDTQYF.

The CDR3, as DNA: TGTGCCAGCAGCATGGGACAGAACTATGGCTACACCTTC. It encodes CASSMGQNYGYTF. V and J are TRBV5-8 and TRBJ1-2; the match to TRBD1 covers 7 bases. In germline, CDR1 is SGHTS, CDR2 YDEGEE. The junction had 2 bases not matched to a gene; V was cut back by 4 bases and J by 2 bases. This CDR3 contains 13 residues.

This sequence joins TRBV7-9 and TRBJ1-1; D remains unclear. There are 13 residues in the CDR3. Trimming cost V 4 bases and J 3 bases, with 9 bases left between them. Germline-derived CDR1 and CDR2 are SEHNR and FQNEAQ (reference sequence). The CDR3 DNA sequence: TGTGCCAGCAGCTACCCGGCGGACACTGAAGCTTTCTTT. Protein: CASSYPADTEAFF.

V is TRBV6-5 and J is TRBJ1-1, with TRBD1 as a possible D gene (6 bases). This CDR3 region has 15 residues. Trimming stripped 2 bases from V and 2 bases from J, with 12 bases between. CDR1 MNHEY and CDR2 SVGAGI come from the germline V gene. Written as DNA, the CDR3 is TGTGCCAGCAGTTACAACGCAGGGGATAACACTGAAGCTTTCTTT. This sequence encodes CASSYNAGDNTEAFF.

The chain employs TRBV7-6 and TRBJ1-1, with D maybe TRBD1 (5 bases). Deletions cut 0 bases from V and 2 bases from J, with 7 bases between. Germline CDR1 is SGHVS and CDR2 is FNYEAQ. This CDR3 region has 14 residues. CDR3 in DNA: TGTGCCAGCAGCTTAGCCAGGGAAAACACTGAAGCTTTCTTT. Translated: CASSLARENTEAFF.